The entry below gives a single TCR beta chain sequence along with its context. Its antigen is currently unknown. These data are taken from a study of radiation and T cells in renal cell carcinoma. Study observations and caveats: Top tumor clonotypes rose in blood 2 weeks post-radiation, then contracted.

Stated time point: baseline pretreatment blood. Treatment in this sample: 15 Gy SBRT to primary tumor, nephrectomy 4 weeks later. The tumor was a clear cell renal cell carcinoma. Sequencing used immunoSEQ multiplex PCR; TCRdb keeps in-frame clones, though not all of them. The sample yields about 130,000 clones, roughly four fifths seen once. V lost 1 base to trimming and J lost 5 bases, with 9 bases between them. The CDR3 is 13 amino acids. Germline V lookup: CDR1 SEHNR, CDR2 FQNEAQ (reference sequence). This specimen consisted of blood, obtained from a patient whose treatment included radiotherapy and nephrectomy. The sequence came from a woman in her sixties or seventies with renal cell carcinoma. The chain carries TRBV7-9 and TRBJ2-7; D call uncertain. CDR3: CASSLVPPHEQYF. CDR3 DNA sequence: TGTGCCAGCAGCTTAGTTCCCCCCCACGAGCAGTACTTC.